Listed below are T cell receptor beta chains from one sample, sequenced in a study of T cell repertoires in cytomegalovirus infection. MiXCR, applied by TCRdb to the reads, yields one record per CDR3 protein. The sample lists fewer than 550,000 distinct CDR3 sequences; about a third were seen once. The sample taken for sequencing was PBMCs. These receptors were taken from a human donor in good health (CMV status not recorded). Some clones in this sample may be carry-over from other donors' samples. CDR3s include the opening cysteine and the closing phenylalanine or tryptophan. A D gene is named only where the DNA matches it firmly. The size of a clone is reported for some rows only, either as once, few or many, or as a class for expanded clones.

v_gene	j_gene	abundance	d_gene	CDR3nt	CDR3aa
TRBV24-1	TRBJ1-4	few	NA	TGTGCCACCAGTCTTGGACGAGGAGATGAAAAACTGTTTTTT	CATSLGRGDEKLFF
TRBV4-3	TRBJ2-7	NA	TRBD1	TGCGCCAGCAGCCAGGCCGGGACAGGGTACTACGAGCAGTACTTC	CASSQAGTGYYEQYF
TRBV5-4	TRBJ2-3	few	NA	TGTGCCAGCAGCCTTTGGGGGGCCCTCACAGATACGCAGTATTTT	CASSLWGALTDTQYF
TRBV29-1	TRBJ1-1	NA	NA	TGCAGCGTTGATAACAACATGAACACTGAAGCTTTCTTT	CSVDNNMNTEAFF
TRBV24-1	TRBJ2-1	NA	TRBD2	TGTGCCACCAGCGGGACGGGCAAGCGGGGGGTTCCCTACAATGAGCAGTTCTTC	CATSGTGKRGVPYNEQFF
TRBV4-1	TRBJ1-1	NA	NA	TGCGCCAGCAGCCAAGATGTTAGCCCAAGGGACACTGAAGCTTTCTTT	CASSQDVSPRDTEAFF
TRBV27	TRBJ1-5	many	TRBD1	TGTGCCAGCAGCGCCGGGGTTCCCGGGACAGCTTATTATAGCAATCAGCCCCAGCATTTT	CASSAGVPGTAYYSNQPQHF
TRBV6-1	TRBJ1-5	NA	NA	TGTGCCAGCAGTGCGGACCTCGGGCATCAGCCCCAGCATTTT	CASSADLGHQPQHF
TRBV6-2/TRBV6-3	TRBJ2-7	NA	NA	TGTGCCAGCAGTTACCGACTAGACGACTACGAGCATTACTTC	CASSYRLDDYEHYF
TRBV7-2	TRBJ2-2	many	TRBD2	TGTGCCAGCAGCACGGGACTAACCCCCGGGGAGCTGTTTTTT	CASSTGLTPGELFF
TRBV5-5	TRBJ2-5	few	NA	TGTGCCAGCAGCTTGTTTCGCACGGAGGAGACCCAGTACTTC	CASSLFRTEETQYF
TRBV12-3/TRBV12-4	TRBJ2-5	many	TRBD2	TGTGCCAGCGCCTTCGGAGCGGGGGAGACCCAGTACTTC	CASAFGAGETQYF
TRBV15	TRBJ2-1	NA	NA	TGTGCCACCAGCAGAGTCGGCGCCGATGAGCAGTTCTTC	CATSRVGADEQFF
TRBV11-2	TRBJ2-7	NA	NA	TGTGCCAGCGCCCTGGCGGGGACGGACTACGAGCAGTACTTC	CASALAGTDYEQYF
TRBV5-6	TRBJ2-5	many	NA	TGTGCCAGCAGCTTGGGAACGAACCAAGAGACCCAGTACTTC	CASSLGTNQETQYF
TRBV7-2	TRBJ2-3	many	TRBD2	TGTGCCAGCAGCTTAGGCGGGGGGGCGATGCAGTATTTT	CASSLGGGAMQYF
TRBV7-6	TRBJ1-1	NA	NA	TGTGCCAGCAGCTTAGGTTCCCGCGCAGGACGGACTGAAGCTTTCTTT	CASSLGSRAGRTEAFF
TRBV6-2/TRBV6-3	TRBJ2-7	few	NA	TGTGCCAGCAGTTATGAACATCGGGTGGCCTACGAGCAGTACTTC	CASSYEHRVAYEQYF
TRBV7-8	TRBJ1-2	many	NA	TGTGCCAGCAGCCACAGTCGGGGCAGGGAGGCTAGTGGCTACACCTTC	CASSHSRGREASGYTF
TRBV10-3	TRBJ1-1	many	TRBD1	TGTGCCATCAGTCAACCGGGACAGAGAAACACTGAAGCTTTCTTT	CAISQPGQRNTEAFF
TRBV6-2/TRBV6-3	TRBJ1-2	few	TRBD1	TGTGCCAGCAGCCGACCCTCCGACAGGGGAGTAGGCTACACCTTC	CASSRPSDRGVGYTF
TRBV11-2	TRBJ1-2	many	TRBD1	TGTGCCAGCAGCACGACAGGGGGCAGGCACTATGGCTACACCTTC	CASSTTGGRHYGYTF
TRBV6-2/TRBV6-3	TRBJ1-2	few	NA	TGTGCCAGCAGTTACCCGGGACAACCTAACTATGGCTACACCTTC	CASSYPGQPNYGYTF
TRBV7-6	TRBJ2-7	NA	NA	TGTGCCAGCAGCCCCGGGGTCGGTCCAGTACTCTACGAGCAGTACTTC	CASSPGVGPVLYEQYF
TRBV12-3/TRBV12-4	TRBJ2-7	NA	NA	TGTGCCAGCTCGACCGGCATCTCCTACGAGCAGTACTTC	CASSTGISYEQYF
TRBV20-1	TRBJ1-1	NA	TRBD1	TGCAGTGCCGGCGGGGCAGGGGGAGGGACTGAAGCTTTCTTT	CSAGGAGGGTEAFF
TRBV5-6	TRBJ2-6	NA	NA	TGTGCCAGCAGCTTGGATCCTGGGGCCAACGTCCTGACTTTC	CASSLDPGANVLTF
TRBV7-8	TRBJ2-2	NA	NA	TGTGCCAGCAGCTTAAAGGAAACGACCGGGGAGCTGTTTTTT	CASSLKETTGELFF
TRBV7-9	TRBJ1-4	NA	TRBD1	TGTGCCAGCAGCTCGAGGGGGCAGGCTATACCAACTAATGAAAAACTGTTTTTT	CASSSRGQAIPTNEKLFF